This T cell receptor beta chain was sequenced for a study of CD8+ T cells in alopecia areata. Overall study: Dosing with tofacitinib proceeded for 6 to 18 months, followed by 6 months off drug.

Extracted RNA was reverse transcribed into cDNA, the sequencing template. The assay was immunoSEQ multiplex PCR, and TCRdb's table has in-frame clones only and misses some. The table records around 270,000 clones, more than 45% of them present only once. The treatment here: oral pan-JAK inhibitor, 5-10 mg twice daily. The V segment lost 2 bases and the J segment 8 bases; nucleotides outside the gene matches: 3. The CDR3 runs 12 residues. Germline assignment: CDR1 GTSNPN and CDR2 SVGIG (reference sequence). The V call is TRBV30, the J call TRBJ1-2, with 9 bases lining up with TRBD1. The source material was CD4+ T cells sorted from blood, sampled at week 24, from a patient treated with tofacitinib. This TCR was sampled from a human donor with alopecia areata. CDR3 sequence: CAWSRDRAGYTF. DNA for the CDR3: TGTGCCTGGAGTCGGGACAGGGCGGGCTACACCTTC.